This T cell receptor (beta chain) was identified during a study of tumor and adjacent non-tumor tissue in lung cancer. Whole-study results and caveats: Top 100 clones took a larger repertoire share in normal lung.

This CDR3 has 12 amino acids. CDR1 is SQVTM and CDR2 is ANQGSEA in the germline V gene. The template was RNA from unsorted bulk tissue. A modified ARM-PCR protocol with three rounds of nested PCR amplified TCRbeta. TCRdb re-called the multiplex PCR reads with MiXCR, one entry per CDR3 protein. The sample records about 76,000 distinct CDR3 sequences, approximately 68% being singletons. A word on this clonotype: Its antigen is unidentified. Relative to the germline gene, one junction end is altered; a read error may explain this.

This TCR derives from a woman between 65 and 79 years old with non-small cell lung cancer. This chain links TRBV29-1 with TRBJ2-5, with D unclear. The sequencing sample was made of lung tumor tissue. CDR3 DNA sequence: TGCAGCGTTCAGAGGTTTCATGAGACCCAGTATTTC. Amino acid sequence: CSVQRFHETQYF. Complete variable domain (other parts from reference TRBV29-1 and TRBJ2-5): SAVISQKPSRDICQRGTSLTIQCQVDSQVTMMFWYRQQPGQSLTLIATANQGSEATYESGFVIDKFPISRPNLTFSTLTVSNMSPEDSSIYLCSVQRFHETQYFGPGTRLLVL.